This entry concerns a single TCR beta chain. This record belongs to a study of blood T cell repertoires in COVID-19. The wider study: Sites across the United States, Italy and Spain contributed samples from acute and convalescent COVID-19.

Original methodology: Nucleated cell number was recorded as an estimate derived from reference gene primer amplification. Here immunoSEQ multiplex PCR was the method, and the copy in TCRdb shows in-frame clones only, minus some. The D gene and trimming were derived from the DNA, and the V and J assignments and clone size from that table. The profile shows about 140,000 clones, 75% to 85% of them singletons. The CDR3 loop spans 17 amino acids. V was pared by 3 bases and J by 4 bases, with 10 bases of the junction left unmatched. The germline CDR1 and CDR2 sequences are LNHNV and YYDKDF (reference sequence).

The sample taken for sequencing was peripheral blood. V and J are TRBV15 and TRBJ2-1; TRBD2 matches 9 bases. This receptor was taken from a man between 65 and 80 years old who had recovered from COVID-19. For the CDR3, the DNA is TGTGCCACCAGCAGCCTTCCCCCGACTAGCGGTTACAATGAGCAGTTCTTC. It translates to CATSSLPPTSGYNEQFF. Based on the CDR3 plus reference TRBV15 and TRBJ2-1, the full variable domain is DAMVIQNPRYQVTQFGKPVTLSCSQTLNHNVMYWYQQKSSQAPKLLFHYYDKDFNNEADTPDNFQSRRPNTSFCFLDIRSPGLGDTAMYLCATSSLPPTSGYNEQFFGPGTRLTVL.